The 28 T cell receptor beta chains given below trace back to one sample, sequenced in a study of blood T cell repertoires in COVID-19. Profiled with immunoSEQ multiplex PCR; TCRdb holds only in-frame clones, not every one. The sample shows 90,000 to 120,000 clones, about 89% of them seen only once. The material sequenced was peripheral blood. The receptors come from a human donor in a cohort sampled during active COVID-19.

This sequence joins TRBV28 and TRBJ1-1; the D is unclear. The CDR3 consists of 13 residues. Deletions cut 3 bases from V and 2 bases from J, with 7 bases between. CDR1 is MDHEN, CDR2 SYDVKM, per germline. CDR3 loop: CASSLYRNTEAFF. CDR3 nucleotide sequence: TGTGCCAGCAGTTTGTACAGAAACACTGAAGCTTTCTTT.

The chain carries TRBV13 and TRBJ2-1; 15 positions match TRBD2. The CDR3 covers 18 residues. Germline V gene lookup returns CDR1 PRHDT and CDR2 FYEKMQ (reference sequence). With 5 bases clipped from V and 7 bases from J, the junction kept 12 bases outside the gene matches. The CDR3 coding sequence is TGTGCCAGCAGCACGGGACTAGCGGGAGGAATGGGGAGAAATGAGCAGTTCTTC. Residues: CASSTGLAGGMGRNEQFF.

The chain has TRBV5-5 and TRBJ1-1; D possibly corresponds to TRBD1 (6 bases). The CDR3 runs 14 residues. Trimming cost V 6 bases and J 4 bases, with 16 bases left between them. Germline CDR1 reads SGHKS; CDR2 reads YYEKEE (reference sequence). The CDR3 DNA reads TGTGCCAGCACCATCTCAAGGGGGGGCACTGAAGCTTTCTTT. Its protein product is CASTISRGGTEAFF.

CDR3 region: CASSQFLETQYF. CDR3 in DNA: TGTGCCAGCAGCCAATTTCTAGAGACCCAGTACTTC. J is TRBJ2-5 and V is TRBV3-1 (or the pseudogene TRBV3-2); D is undetermined. Germline values: CDR1 LGHDT, CDR2 YNNKEL (reference sequence). CDR3 length: 12 residues. The V end was cut by 2 bases, the J end by 4 bases, with 5 bases between.

The gene calls are TRBV5-4 and TRBJ2-3; a possible D gene is TRBD2 (5 bases). The germline V gene has CDR1 SGHNT and CDR2 YYREEE (reference sequence). The CDR3 is made up of 15 amino acids. The V end was cut by 4 bases, the J end by 2 bases, with 14 bases between. The CDR3 protein is CASSPLERYTDTQYF. In DNA, the CDR3 is TGTGCCAGCAGCCCGCTCGAGCGGTACACAGATACGCAGTATTTT.

The rearrangement links TRBV2 to TRBJ2-4; 10 bases are shared with TRBD1. The V segment lost 0 bases and the J segment 4 bases; nucleotides outside the gene matches: 3. This CDR3 region has 16 residues. Germline V lookup: CDR1 SNHLY, CDR2 FYNNEI. The CDR3 sequence: CASSEALGQGKNIQYF. CDR3 in DNA: TGTGCCAGCAGTGAAGCTTTGGGACAGGGGAAAAACATTCAGTACTTC.

V gene TRBV7-8 combines with J gene TRBJ1-5; D call uncertain. Germline V gene lookup returns CDR1 SGHVS and CDR2 FQNEAQ. The V end was cut by 5 bases, the J end by 2 bases, with 22 bases between. The CDR3 is made up of 18 amino acids. The CDR3, as DNA: TGTGCCAGCAGCAGCTTAAGATGGGCCGGTCGTGGCAATCAGCCCCAGCATTTT. Translated, it gives CASSSLRWAGRGNQPQHF.

The chain recombines TRBV28 with TRBJ1-2; 9 nucleotides align to TRBD1. Trimming removed 5 bases from V and 3 bases from J; junction bases left unmatched: 1. Germline V gene data show CDR1 as MDHEN and CDR2 as SYDVKM. The CDR3 is 13 residues long. The chain's CDR3 is CASSGQGYYGYTF. The CDR3 DNA is TGTGCCAGCAGTGGACAGGGGTACTATGGCTACACCTTC.

The chain carries TRBV19 and TRBJ1-1, with 8 bases that match TRBD1. V lost 7 bases and J lost 4; bases outside the gene matches: 5. Germline V gene lookup returns CDR1 LNHDA and CDR2 SQIVND (reference sequence). The CDR3 has 13 amino acids. The CDR3 bases are TGTGCCAGTAAAGATGACAGGGGCACTGAAGCTTTCTTT. This translates into CASKDDRGTEAFF.

The V gene is TRBV9, the J gene TRBJ1-2, with D uncertain. This CDR3 spans 15 amino acids. Germline V CDR1 and CDR2: SGDLS, YYNGEE. V shed 0 bases and J shed 8 bases, with 17 bases lying between them. The CDR3 is CASSVGSGRRSGYTF. The CDR3 DNA reads TGTGCCAGCAGCGTAGGTAGTGGGAGGAGAAGCGGCTACACCTTC.

The J gene is TRBJ2-5, the V gene TRBV5-4, with D perhaps TRBD2 (6 bases). Germline lookup yields CDR1 SGHNT and CDR2 YYREEE (reference sequence). V was shortened by 4 bases and J by 5 bases, with 18 bases between the two germline ends. This CDR3 region has 15 residues. CDR3 sequence reads: CASSTPSGVLETQYF. The CDR3 DNA reads TGTGCCAGCAGCACCCCCTCGGGAGTTTTGGAGACCCAGTACTTC.

This CDR3 is CASSGAWTKKESSYEQYF. In DNA form, the CDR3 reads TGTGCCAGCAGCGGTGCCTGGACTAAAAAAGAGAGCTCCTACGAGCAGTACTTC. The J gene is TRBJ2-7, the V gene TRBV2; possible D gene TRBD2, 6 bases. The V gene's germline CDR1 is SNHLY and CDR2 FYNNEI. Trimming shortened V by 6 bases and J by 0 bases, and 24 bases separated the two germline ends. The CDR3 contains 18 residues.

V is TRBV7-3 and J is TRBJ2-7; unclear D gene. Germline V lookup: CDR1 SGHTA, CDR2 FQGTGA. The germline V and J ends were trimmed by 6 bases and 0 bases, with 6 bases remaining between them. The CDR3 is 12 residues long. Here the CDR3 DNA reads TGTGCCAGCAGGTCCAACTCCTACGAGCAGTACTTC. Protein: CASRSNSYEQYF.

The V call is TRBV25-1, the J call TRBJ2-7, with 7 bases that match TRBD1. Trimming removed 2 bases from V and 2 bases from J; junction bases left unmatched: 12. Germline V gives CDR1 MGHDK, CDR2 SYGVNS. The CDR3 runs to 17 residues. The CDR3 DNA is TGTGCCAGCAGTGAACCCCATTCGGGACAGAGGACCTACGAGCAGTACTTC. Protein sequence: CASSEPHSGQRTYEQYF.

This clone was detected a few times. The genes are TRBV29-1 and TRBJ1-5; 10 bases agree with TRBD1. The CDR3 spans 12 residues. Germline-derived CDR1 and CDR2 are SQVTM and ANQGSEA. The CDR3 nucleotides are TGCAGTTCGACAGGGGGCTGTCAGCCCCAGCATTTT. This codes for CSSTGGCQPQHF.

On this clone itself: The junction does not match germline at one end; this may be a read error. V and J are TRBV6-1 and TRBJ1-1, with D uncertain. The CDR3 has 13 amino acids. Germline CDR1 is MNHNS and CDR2 is SASEGT. CDR3 residues: CASREVRGTEAFF. Written as DNA, the CDR3 is TGTGCCAGCAGGGAAGTCCGGGGCACTGAAGCTTTCTTT.

The chain carries TRBV7-6 and TRBJ2-7; tentatively, D is TRBD1 (7 bases). Trimming stripped 6 bases from V and 2 bases from J, with 32 bases between. There are 20 residues in the CDR3. Germline lookup yields CDR1 SGHVS and CDR2 FNYEAQ. DNA for the CDR3: TGTGCCAGCAGTTCCCCAGCAGGGGGGAGCTCGGGGTCGGCCGCCTACGAGCAGTACTTC. Translated: CASSSPAGGSSGSAAYEQYF.

The CDR3 region has the DNA TGTGCCAGCAGTTCCCCGACAGGACCCTACACAGATACGCAGTATTTT. As protein: CASSSPTGPYTDTQYF. The chain uses TRBV6-2 or TRBV6-3 and TRBJ2-3; D perhaps matches TRBD1 (6 bases). The V and J ends lost 4 bases and 2 bases respectively, with 16 bases between them. The CDR3 covers 16 residues. Germline assignment: CDR1 MNHEY and CDR2 SVGEGT.

V gene TRBV7-3 combines with J gene TRBJ2-1; 9 bases map to TRBD2. Germline V lookup: CDR1 SGHTA, CDR2 FQGTGA. The V gene end was trimmed by 1 base and the J gene end by 10 bases; junction bases not matched to a gene: 5. This CDR3 is 14 amino acids long. CDR3 DNA sequence: TGTGCCAGCAGCTTAATAGCGGGAGCCGGAGAGCAGTTCTTC. Translated, it gives CASSLIAGAGEQFF.

The V call is TRBV24-1, the J call TRBJ2-1; 12 bases fit TRBD2. V lost 5 bases to trimming and J lost 2 bases; unmatched junction nucleotides: 0. This CDR3 contains 15 residues. Looked up from germline, CDR1 is KGHDR and CDR2 is SFDVKD. DNA for the CDR3: TGTGCCACCAGTGCTAGCGGGAGGGCCTACAATGAGCAGTTCTTC. Protein product: CATSASGRAYNEQFF.

The rearrangement joins TRBV4-1 to TRBJ2-2; 7 bases align to TRBD1. The junction had 5 bases not matched to a gene; V was cut back by 1 base and J by 6 bases. CDR1 and CDR2 (germline): MGHRA, YSYEKL. The CDR3 spans 15 residues. In nucleotides, the CDR3 is TGCGCCAGCAGCCAAGTGGGGGACAGCGCCGGGGAGCTGTTTTTT. This gives the protein CASSQVGDSAGELFF.

The chain carries TRBV19 and TRBJ2-7; the match to TRBD1 covers 11 bases. The CDR3 covers 15 residues. Germline values: CDR1 LNHDA, CDR2 SQIVND (reference sequence). V shed 7 bases and J 4 bases; nucleotides not matched to a gene: 9. CDR3 residues: CASNSPGQGEYEQYF. CDR3 coding DNA: TGTGCCAGTAACTCACCGGGACAGGGGGAGTACGAGCAGTACTTC.

The genes are TRBV6-6 and TRBJ1-1; D remains ambiguous. Trimming took 5 bases from V and 2 from J, leaving 18 bases between them. This CDR3 comprises 16 residues. The V gene's germline CDR1 is MNHNY and CDR2 SVGAGI (reference sequence). The CDR3 nucleotides read TGTGCCAGCAGTGCCACGTCCATCTCAGGAAACACTGAAGCTTTCTTT. This codes for CASSATSISGNTEAFF.

This clone has just one count. The chain is built from TRBV5-1 and TRBJ2-7, with 8 bases identical to TRBD2. This CDR3 spans 15 amino acids. Germline V gene lookup returns CDR1 SGHRS and CDR2 YFSETQ. The J segment lost 0 bases and the V segment lost 4 bases, leaving 6 bases of the junction unmatched. CDR3 protein: CASSGSGRLSYEQYF. The DNA of the CDR3 is TGCGCCAGCAGCGGGAGCGGGAGACTCTCCTACGAGCAGTACTTC.

The rearrangement uses TRBV4-3 and TRBJ1-1, with 7 bases that match TRBD1. The CDR3 is 11 amino acids. With V trimmed by 3 bases and J by 8 bases, 0 bases remained unmatched. The germline CDR1 and CDR2 sequences are LGHNA and YSLEER. The CDR3 here is CASSQTGEAFF. The DNA of the CDR3 is TGCGCCAGCAGCCAGACAGGGGAAGCTTTCTTT.

V gene TRBV5-1 combines with J gene TRBJ2-2; 7 bases match TRBD1. Germline CDR1 SGHRS, CDR2 YFSETQ. V lost 4 bases, J lost 4 bases, and 10 bases stayed unmatched. The CDR3 is 16 residues long. The CDR3 DNA is TGCGCCAGCAGCCCCCAGGGGGACATACTCACCGGGGAGCTGTTTTTT. This encodes CASSPQGDILTGELFF.

By share, this clone counts as large. This sequence joins TRBV3-1 (or the pseudogene TRBV3-2) and TRBJ2-5; D remains unclear. This CDR3 is 19 amino acids long. V was pared by 1 base and J by 2 bases, with 23 bases between. The germline CDR1 and CDR2 sequences are LGHDT and YNNKEL (reference sequence). CDR3 bases: TGTGCCAGCAGCCAAGCCGCAAGCTTTGTGTTGGCGGCACAAGAGACCCAGTACTTC. It is translated as CASSQAASFVLAAQETQYF.

This clone was seen a single time. CDR3 amino acids: CASSPPRGGDEKLFF. DNA of the CDR3: TGTGCCAGCTCACCACCGAGGGGAGGAGATGAAAAACTGTTTTTT. The chain recombines TRBV18 with TRBJ1-4, with a tentative D call TRBD1 (5 bases). The ends were cut back, 0 bases at V and 6 bases at J, with 11 bases in the middle. The CDR3 has 15 amino acids. Germline-derived CDR1 and CDR2 are KGHSH and LQKENI.